What follows are 17 T cell receptor beta chains derived from one specimen sequenced in a study of T-cell memory formation after mild COVID-19. TCRdb re-called the 5' RACE reads with MiXCR, one entry per CDR3 protein. The table lists roughly 560,000 distinct CDR3 sequences, about a fifth of them singletons, with under 15% in the top ten. Specimen: PBMCs or a T cell subset sorted from them (not recorded which). The receptors originated from an adult woman who had mild COVID-19 (a few samples of this study predate the infection). Cell type and time point are not known.

V gene TRBV20-1 combines with J gene TRBJ2-2; no definite D call. Germline V gene data show CDR1 as DFQATT and CDR2 as SNEGSKA (reference sequence). The CDR3 extends over 14 amino acids. The V gene lost 3 bases and the J gene lost 3 bases, with 11 bases spanning the gap. In nucleotides, the CDR3 is TGCAGTGCTAGTCACCGACCGCACACCGGGGAGCTGTTTTTT. This translates into CSASHRPHTGELFF.

This chain links TRBV18 with TRBJ1-5; D unclear. Germline V CDR1 and CDR2: KGHSH, LQKENI. V was clipped by 1 base and J by 0 bases, with 7 bases between them. This CDR3 has 15 residues. As DNA, the CDR3 is TGTGCCAGCTCACCACAAGACGGTAGCAATCAGCCCCAGCATTTT. Its protein product is CASSPQDGSNQPQHF.

This chain connects TRBV5-1 to TRBJ2-5; a weak D match, TRBD1 (5 bases). Germline V gene sequence: CDR1 SGHRS, CDR2 YFSETQ. The CDR3 has 14 amino acids. Trimming removed 3 bases at V and 0 bases at J, with 9 bases between. The chain's CDR3 is CASSWQGNQETQYF. CDR3 sequence (DNA): TGCGCCAGCAGCTGGCAGGGCAACCAAGAGACCCAGTACTTC.

V usage is TRBV16 and J usage is TRBJ2-7, with D tentatively TRBD1 (6 bases). This CDR3 contains 14 residues. Trimming removed 10 bases from V and 2 bases from J, with 18 bases in between. Per the germline V gene, CDR1 is KGHSY and CDR2 is FQNENV. CDR3: CATRSIGGTYEQYF. The CDR3 DNA reads as TGTGCCACCCGGAGTATAGGGGGTACCTACGAGCAGTACTTC.

This clonotype was seen a few times. The V gene is TRBV7-9, the J gene TRBJ2-1; weak D call: TRBD1 (6 bases). V was pared by 2 bases and J by 7 bases, with 12 bases between. Looked up from germline, CDR1 is SEHNR and CDR2 is FQNEAQ (reference sequence). The CDR3 covers 14 residues. In nucleotides, the CDR3 is TGTGCCAGCAGCTTACAACAGGGCCTAAATGAGCAGTTCTTC. This gives the protein CASSLQQGLNEQFF.

The chain joins TRBV12-3 or TRBV12-4 to TRBJ2-7; the D call may be TRBD1 or TRBD2 (6 bases each). Trimming stripped 8 bases from V and 6 bases from J, with 14 bases between. The CDR3 length is 12 residues. The CDR3, as DNA: TGTGCCAGCGTGGAGGGGGTCGGCGAGCAGTACTTC. Translating it yields CASVEGVGEQYF.

This chain uses TRBV20-1 with TRBJ1-6; D ambiguous. V dropped 2 bases and J dropped 12 bases, with 20 bases sitting between them. This CDR3 has 15 amino acids. Germline-derived CDR1 and CDR2 are DFQATT and SNEGSKA (reference sequence). CDR3 nucleotide sequence: TGCAGTGCTAGACAGAACGCAAACGGGCGGGAACCCCTCCACTTT. Its translation is CSARQNANGREPLHF.

The rearrangement uses TRBV7-9 and TRBJ2-7; D is ambiguous. CDR1 is SEHNR and CDR2 is FQNEAQ in the germline V gene (reference sequence). Trimming took off 1 base at V and 6 bases at J, with 7 bases between the two ends. CDR3 size: 12 residues. This CDR3 reads CASSLGTLEQYF. The CDR3 nucleotides read TGTGCCAGCAGCTTAGGGACCCTCGAGCAGTACTTC.

The chain uses TRBV3-1 and TRBJ1-6; no clear D. The CDR3 consists of 17 residues. The V end was cut by 1 base, the J end by 0 bases, with 10 bases between. Germline V CDR1 and CDR2: LGHDT, YNNKEL (reference sequence). This chain's CDR3 is CASSQGFESSYNSPLHF. For the CDR3, the DNA is TGTGCCAGCAGCCAAGGTTTCGAGAGCTCCTATAATTCACCCCTCCACTTT. Filled out from reference TRBV3-1 and TRBJ1-6, the complete variable domain reads DTAVSQTPKYLVTQMGNDKSIKCEQNLGHDTMYWYKQDSKKFLKIMFSYNNKELIINETVPNRFSPKSPDKAHLNLHINSLELGDSAVYFCASSQGFESSYNSPLHFGNGTRLTVT.

This clonotype was recorded a few times. V and J are TRBV7-6 and TRBJ1-5; D is uncertain. Trimming cost V 2 bases and J 6 bases, with 8 bases left between them. CDR3 length equals 13 residues. CDR1 is SGHVS, CDR2 FNYEAQ, per germline. This chain's CDR3 is CASSLNPVQPQHF. CDR3 coding DNA: TGTGCCAGCAGCTTAAATCCGGTTCAGCCCCAGCATTTT.

The chain couples TRBV15 to TRBJ2-5; 8 nucleotides align to TRBD1. Trimming removed 3 bases from V and 1 base from J; junction bases left unmatched: 13. CDR1 and CDR2 from the germline V gene are LNHNV and YYDKDF (reference sequence). This CDR3 is 18 amino acids long. In DNA, the CDR3 is TGTGCCACCAGCAGTCGCTCCCTTTCCACAGGGGGCCAAGAGACCCAGTACTTC. Its protein product is CATSSRSLSTGGQETQYF.

There are a few counts of this clonotype. The chain couples TRBV2 to TRBJ2-7; 16 bases map to TRBD2. Germline lookup yields CDR1 SNHLY and CDR2 FYNNEI. V gave up 6 bases and J gave up 7 bases; unmatched junction bases: 6. This CDR3 contains 15 residues. CDR3 nucleotide sequence: TGTGCCAGCAGCCAGGAGGGACTAGCGGGAGGGGAGCAGTACTTC. Its translation: CASSQEGLAGGEQYF.

V and J are TRBV12-3 or TRBV12-4 and TRBJ1-1, with a possible D match to TRBD1 (6 bases). This CDR3 has 13 amino acids. Trimming shortened V by 6 bases and J by 3 bases, and 11 bases separated the two germline ends. The chain's CDR3 is CASRFRGDTEAFF. For the CDR3, the DNA is TGTGCCAGCAGGTTTAGGGGGGACACTGAAGCTTTCTTT.

The table lists this clonotype with a few counts. The rearrangement uses TRBV19 and TRBJ2-1; 10 positions agree with TRBD2. Trimming cost V 7 bases and J 8 bases; bases outside gene matches: 8. This CDR3 contains 14 residues. CDR1 and CDR2 from the germline V gene are LNHDA and SQIVND (reference sequence). The CDR3 nucleotides read TGTGCCAGTACTCGGGGACTAGCGAAGGATGAGCAGTTCTTC. As protein: CASTRGLAKDEQFF.

The gene calls are TRBV2 and TRBJ2-7, with 8 positions matching TRBD1. Germline CDR1 is SNHLY and CDR2 is FYNNEI. Trimming at V came to 6 bases and at J to 6 bases, leaving 7 bases not matched to a gene. The CDR3 consists of 13 residues. The CDR3 here is CASSKQGVREQYF. In nucleotides, the CDR3 is TGTGCCAGCAGCAAACAGGGGGTGCGCGAGCAGTACTTC.

This clonotype appeared a few times. The chain recombines TRBV7-9 with TRBJ1-2; no clear D. Per the germline V gene, CDR1 is SEHNR and CDR2 is FQNEAQ (reference sequence). The CDR3 is 14 amino acids. With 4 bases removed from V and 6 bases from J, the gap between germline ends came to 15 bases. CDR3 residues: CASSSEAAGDGYTF. In DNA, the CDR3 is TGTGCCAGCAGCTCGGAGGCGGCAGGCGATGGCTACACCTTC.

This clonotype turned up a few times. The rearrangement uses TRBV4-2 and TRBJ2-2; no definite D call. The CDR3 is 15 residues long. The V gene lost 4 bases and the J gene lost 5 bases, with 14 bases spanning the gap. Germline CDR1 LGHNA, CDR2 YNFKEQ. The CDR3 DNA sequence: TGTGCCAGCAGCCTTGCCACAACGGGTACCGGGGAGCTGTTTTTT. It yields the protein CASSLATTGTGELFF.